A selection of T cell receptor beta chains follows, all from one sample in a study of monozygotic twins with inflammatory bowel disease. TCRdb re-called the 5' RACE reads, yielding one record per CDR3 amino acid sequence without DNA. The sample table sets out some 450,000 distinct CDR3 sequences. What was sequenced was blood. The receptors here all came from a human donor with ulcerative colitis or Crohn's disease, or a healthy co-twin of an affected twin (not recorded which). The CDR3 runs from the conserved cysteine through the conserved F or W.

J gene,V gene,CDR3 protein
TRBJ2-1,TRBV3-1,CASSQDRISKNEQFF
TRBJ1-6,TRBV5-1,CASSLGEGANSPLHF
TRBJ1-1,TRBV10-3,CAISEFTEAFF
TRBJ2-7,TRBV4-1,CASSQKPATGPYEQYF
TRBJ1-2,TRBV12-3/TRBV12-4,CASSAPGTGRYTF
TRBJ1-1,TRBV18,CASSRRQSRDTEAFF
TRBJ1-2,TRBV9,CASSGQQGIYGYTF
TRBJ1-5,TRBV7-2,CASSLAPQPQHF
TRBJ2-3,TRBV6-5,CASSYAVAPPQYF
TRBJ2-3,TRBV7-2,CASSLSLEADTQYF
TRBJ1-2,TRBV20-1,CSARTQGNYGYTF
TRBJ1-2,TRBV5-1,CASSFRDYGYGYTF
TRBJ2-2,TRBV20-1,CSARSRGNTGELFF
TRBJ2-7,TRBV4-2,CASSQLAGNSYEQYF
TRBJ1-3,TRBV5-1,CASSRDRISGNTIYF
TRBJ1-3,TRBV20-1,CSALSGGAGNTIYF
TRBJ1-3,TRBV9,CASSVAGTASGNTIYF
TRBJ2-3,TRBV20-1,CSATSLTSGGVQTSADTQYF
TRBJ2-2,TRBV10-3,CAISTSGNTGELFF
TRBJ1-1,TRBV4-1,CASSQERVAFF
TRBJ1-5,TRBV12-3/TRBV12-4,CASTPAGNQPQHF
TRBJ2-3,TRBV5-1,CASSPKDIGFTDTQYF
TRBJ2-7,TRBV6-5,CASSSPPGRAQTYEQYF
TRBJ2-1,TRBV5-1,CASSSAGTSGSGLYNEQFF
TRBJ1-4,TRBV12-3/TRBV12-4,CASRLGQAHEKLFF
TRBJ2-7,TRBV10-3,CAISEGTSGMYEQYF
TRBJ2-1,TRBV3-1,CASSPPGGTNNRNEQFF
TRBJ2-2,TRBV3-1,CASSPGGTVNTGELFF
TRBJ2-1,TRBV12-3/TRBV12-4,CASSLRLADNNEQFF
TRBJ1-4,TRBV5-1,CASSLALGTAEKLFF
TRBJ1-1,TRBV28,CASSLFPTEAFF
TRBJ1-2,TRBV5-6,CASSIVGQVNYGYTF
TRBJ2-4,TRBV9,CASSAIGTAENIQYF
TRBJ1-1,TRBV19,CASSILAGAGVTEAFF
TRBJ1-5,TRBV27,CASSALNQPQHF
TRBJ1-1,TRBV5-1,CASSYLTPNTEAFF
TRBJ2-1,TRBV7-2,CASSLGGGLQFF
TRBJ1-5,TRBV27,CASRPLTSNQPQHF
TRBJ2-5,TRBV11-2,CASSPTPTGQRETQYF